This TCR beta chain was retrieved from a study of PD-L1 blockade in urothelial cancer (dated by TCRdb to 2015 to 2018). Study-level background: Therapy was started in the mid-2010s for all patients, and atezolizumab 1,200 mg was administered intravenously every 3 weeks. Twenty-five of 29 patients were identified as males with urothelial cancer of bladder origin, and a prior smoking history was reported by 18 of 29 patients. An ECOG performance status of 0 or 1 was recorded for the patients, and 0 to 3 prior chemotherapy regimens had been received by the patients. Blood samples were analyzed at two time points: 3 weeks after treatment start (second dose) and 6 weeks after treatment start. A median of 141,255 T cells and 80,000 to 95,000 unique TCRs was obtained from blood samples, and a median clonality of roughly 0.082 was observed. An exploratory multi-omic analysis was conducted of the somatic, immune and clinical correlates of response to PD-L1 blockade with atezolizumab in urothelial cancer. Pretreatment tumor samples, along with matched peripheral blood serially collected before and after atezolizumab treatment, were subjected to TCR sequencing. Durable clinical benefit meant progression-free survival longer than 6 months, and TCR features were also tested against progression-free and overall survival. Whole exome sequencing and RNA sequencing of pretreatment tumors were performed alongside TCR sequencing in the same patients. Durable clinical benefit was achieved by nine patients but not by the remaining 20. Pretreatment blood TCR-seq was available for about 30 patients, at least one posttreatment blood collection was obtained for around 25 patients, and tumor TCR-seq was available for around 25 patients. Broader findings and caveats from the paper: At 3 weeks after the start of treatment, tumor-associated TCR clones in peripheral blood had expanded more in patients with durable benefit (n of about 21, p = 0.022). Because the sample size was small (n ≈ 29) and many exploratory analyses were performed, the results are intended to be hypothesis-generating. Improved progression-free and overall survival was found to be associated with pretreatment peripheral blood TCR clonality below the median.

Each PCR received spiked-in synthetic TCR analog templates so that absolute template abundance could be estimated from read counts. Using the immunoSEQ assay, TCRbeta CDR3 regions were amplified from genomic DNA with bias-controlled V and J gene primers. Rearranged TCRbeta segments were sequenced at approximately 20X coverage. The paper's processing steps were these. Sequencing errors were corrected by clustering, and CDR3s were annotated against IMGT so that V, D and J genes could be assigned. Downstream analyses used only productive TCRbeta rearrangements and left out out-of-frame or stop-codon sequences. Clonality was calculated as one minus the Shannon entropy normalized by the log of the number of unique productive sequences. Fisher's exact test with Benjamini-Hochberg correction, using a cutoff of adjusted p below 0.01, was how clones that differed between time points or between blood and tumor were identified. TCRdb stores this immuneACCESS table with in-frame sequences only. Part of the clones is absent; in the studies checked, under half of the shortfall reflects unresolved V genes, and no reason is known for the rest. D and trimming come from the DNA, and the V and J calls and clone size come from that table. This sample gives about 86,000 clones in total; approximately 87% of them show up just once. The ten largest account for approximately 15% of the sample.

Ends trimmed: V by 2 bases, J by 2 bases; bases unmatched to a gene: 16. Counted from cysteine to phenylalanine, this CDR3 has 19 amino acids. CDR3 DNA only is kept here, 57 bases in frame from base 1. The germline V gene sets CDR1 to SGHTS and CDR2 to YDEGEE. With respect to this clone: Its antigen is still unknown. Qualities for individual bases were not recorded, and no much larger clone is one base off.

Per the publication, the time point label means: pretreatment peripheral blood. The cohort comprised 30 or so patients with locally advanced or metastatic urothelial carcinoma treated at Memorial Sloan Kettering on a trial protocol. Peripheral blood mononuclear cells were collected pretreatment and during treatment, with between 1 and 8 total time points per patient. The Qiagen DNeasy Blood extraction kit was used to purify genomic DNA from total PBMCs and from tumor samples. Collected pretreatment and during treatment, PBMCs were isolated and stored as previously described. Recombination joined TRBV5-8 with TRBJ2-3; the central 8 bases match TRBD1. Specimen: PBMCs, collected around atezolizumab (anti-PD-L1) treatment. The source is a man in his sixties with urothelial cancer. The CDR3 corresponds to CASSFGPVTGGAFTDTQYF. The bases read TGTGCCAGCAGCTTTGGCCCGGTAACAGGGGGAGCTTTCACAGATACGCAGTATTTT.